This T cell receptor (beta chain) stems from a study of blood T cell repertoires in COVID-19 (dated by TCRdb to 2020 to 2021). Regarding the study in general: Samples from collaborators originated in the United States, Italy and Spain and spanned both the acute and convalescent phases of COVID-19. The material from the prospective study consisted of cDNA or gDNA derived from T cells, B-cell-depleted T cells, or PBMCs. The dataset comprised deeply sampled blood TCRbeta repertoires from subjects exposed to, actively infected with, or recovered from COVID-19. The repertoires were released in a freely available public database meant as a resource for research on the immune response to SARS-CoV-2. Samples were obtained from the ongoing ImmuneRACE study (first 160 participants) and from some 1,200 subjects provided by 6 global collaborators. Sample metadata almost always included a de-identified subject ID, COVID-19 status, age in years and sex. Where HLA class I and class II types were available, the types were taken from metadata supplied by the sample provider, not from assay-based typing.

The immunoSEQ Assay, a bias-controlled multiplex PCR, was used to amplify TCRbeta CDR3 regions from genomic DNA. Per the original workflow: The number of nucleated cells in each sample was estimated from the amplification of reference gene primers within the assay. Sequence reads were collapsed and filtered to measure the absolute abundance of every unique TCRbeta CDR3 rearrangement. For each sample, productive Simpson clonality was calculated by taking the square root of Simpson's diversity index across productive rearrangements. TCRdb's version of the immuneACCESS table is confined to in-frame rearrangements and falls short of the full clone set. An unresolved V gene accounts for under half of the shortfall where checked; the remainder is of unknown origin. For V, J and clone size, that table is used; D and trimming come from the DNA. For this sample there are 350,000 to 450,000 clones; 85% appear just once. About 3.6% of the sample goes to the ten largest clones.

About this clone itself: There is no known antigen for this receptor. No much larger clone is present one base from it, and per-base qualities are unavailable.

Collaborating institutions collected whole blood in K2EDTA tubes following their own protocols. Collaborator samples were shipped for TCRbeta analysis as frozen whole blood, isolated PBMCs, or DNA extracted from either sample type. From V the trimming removes 6 bases and from J it removes 7 bases, while the gene matches leave 6 bases of the junction unaccounted for. CDR1 KGHSH and CDR2 LQKENI are derived from the germline V gene. The CDR3 measures 13 amino acids from cysteine to phenylalanine. This entry keeps only the CDR3 DNA: 39 bases, framed from base 1. Study-wide findings and limitations: How much clinical and demographic metadata was included differed by source and by participant, and the metadata was provided uncurated.

The sequencing sample was made of peripheral blood. The sequence was obtained from a woman in her late teens or twenties with acute or convalescent COVID-19. Recombination joined TRBV18 with TRBJ1-1, and TRBD1 matches 9 of the central bases. Here is the DNA: TGTGCCAGCTCCCAGGGACAGGGATTTGAAGCTTTCTTT. The encoded protein is CASSQGQGFEAFF.